Listed here is a single T cell receptor beta chain. The data originate from a study of blood T cell repertoires in COVID-19. The V and J ends lost 0 bases and 0 bases respectively, with 20 bases between them. There are 20 residues in the CDR3. CDR1 and CDR2 from the germline V gene are LNHNV and YYDKDF (reference sequence). Measured with immunoSEQ multiplex PCR; TCRdb has only the in-frame clones, and not every one. The sample has under 300,000 clones, roughly 85% seen once. This clonotype originated in a woman aged 45 to 65 who had been exposed to COVID-19. The source material was PBMCs or T cells enriched from blood (not recorded which). This chain connects TRBV15 to TRBJ1-4; D gene ambiguous. The CDR3 sequence: CATSRDIFSGGLSTNEKLFF. CDR3 DNA: TGTGCCACCAGCAGAGATATTTTTAGTGGAGGGTTGTCAACTAATGAAAAACTGTTTTTT.